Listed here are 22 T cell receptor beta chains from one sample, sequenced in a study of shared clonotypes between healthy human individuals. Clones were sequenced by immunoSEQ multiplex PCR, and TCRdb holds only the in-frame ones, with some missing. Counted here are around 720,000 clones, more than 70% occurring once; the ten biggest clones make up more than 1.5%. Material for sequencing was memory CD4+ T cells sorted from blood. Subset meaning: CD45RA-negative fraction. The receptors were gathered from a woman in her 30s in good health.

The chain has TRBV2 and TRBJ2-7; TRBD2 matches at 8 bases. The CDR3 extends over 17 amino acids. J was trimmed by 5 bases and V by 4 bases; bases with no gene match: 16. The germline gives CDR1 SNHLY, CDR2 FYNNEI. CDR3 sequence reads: CASSVSVAGRGTHEQYF. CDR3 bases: TGTGCCAGCAGTGTTTCGGTAGCGGGAAGAGGTACCCACGAGCAGTACTTC.

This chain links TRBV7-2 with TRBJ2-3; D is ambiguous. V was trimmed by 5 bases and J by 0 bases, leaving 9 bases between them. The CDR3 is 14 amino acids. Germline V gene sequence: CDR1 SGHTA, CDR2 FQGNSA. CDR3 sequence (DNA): TGTGCCAGCAGCGCCCTCACTAGCACAGATACGCAGTATTTT. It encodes CASSALTSTDTQYF.

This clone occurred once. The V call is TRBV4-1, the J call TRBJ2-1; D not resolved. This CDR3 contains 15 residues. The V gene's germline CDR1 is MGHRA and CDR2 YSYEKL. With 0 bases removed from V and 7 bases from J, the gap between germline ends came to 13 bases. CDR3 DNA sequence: TGCGCCAGCAGCCAAGACAGGTGGGTTGGGAATGAGCAGTTCTTC. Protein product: CASSQDRWVGNEQFF.

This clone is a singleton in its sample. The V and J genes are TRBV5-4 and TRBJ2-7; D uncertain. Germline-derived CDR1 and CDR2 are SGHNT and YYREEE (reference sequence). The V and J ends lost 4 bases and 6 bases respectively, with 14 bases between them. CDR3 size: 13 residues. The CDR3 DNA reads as TGTGCCAGCAGCCCACCAAAAGTTCGCGAGCAGTACTTC. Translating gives CASSPPKVREQYF.

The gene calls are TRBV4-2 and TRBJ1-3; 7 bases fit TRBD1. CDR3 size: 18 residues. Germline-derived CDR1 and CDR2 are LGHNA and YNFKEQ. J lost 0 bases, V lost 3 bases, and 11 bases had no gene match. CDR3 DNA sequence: TGTGCCAGCAGCCACAGACAGGGAAGCGTTTTCTCTGGAAACACCATATATTTT. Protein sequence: CASSHRQGSVFSGNTIYF.

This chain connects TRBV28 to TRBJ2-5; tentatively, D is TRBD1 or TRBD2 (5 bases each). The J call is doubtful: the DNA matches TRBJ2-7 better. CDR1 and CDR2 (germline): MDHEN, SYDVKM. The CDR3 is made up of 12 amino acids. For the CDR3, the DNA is TGTGCCAGCAAGTCCTCGGGGCGCGAGCAGTACTTC. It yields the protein CASKSSGREQYF.

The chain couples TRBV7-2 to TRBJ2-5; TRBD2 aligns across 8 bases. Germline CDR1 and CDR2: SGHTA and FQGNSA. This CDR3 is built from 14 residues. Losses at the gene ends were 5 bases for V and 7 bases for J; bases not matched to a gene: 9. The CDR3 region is CASSPPLSGRTQYF. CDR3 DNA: TGTGCCAGCAGCCCGCCCCTGAGCGGGAGGACCCAGTACTTC.

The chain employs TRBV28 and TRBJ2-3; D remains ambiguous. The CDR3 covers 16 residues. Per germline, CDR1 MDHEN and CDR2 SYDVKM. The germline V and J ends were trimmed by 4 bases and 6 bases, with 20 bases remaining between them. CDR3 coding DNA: TGTGCCAGCAGTTCCCCGGAGCTCGGGTCGCGGGATACGCAGTATTTT. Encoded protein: CASSSPELGSRDTQYF.

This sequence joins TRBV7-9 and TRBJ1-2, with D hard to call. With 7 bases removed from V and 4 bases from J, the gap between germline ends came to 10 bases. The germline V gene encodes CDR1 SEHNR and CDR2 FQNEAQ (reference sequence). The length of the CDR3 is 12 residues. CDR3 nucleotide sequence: TGTGCCAGCAACAACGTCGGCTATGGCTACACCTTC. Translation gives CASNNVGYGYTF.

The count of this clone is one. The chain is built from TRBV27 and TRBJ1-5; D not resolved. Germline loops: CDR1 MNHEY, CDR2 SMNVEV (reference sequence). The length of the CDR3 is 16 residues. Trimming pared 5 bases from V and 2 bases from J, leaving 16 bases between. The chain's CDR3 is CASSPRSSGGNQPQHF. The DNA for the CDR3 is TGTGCCAGCAGTCCCCGTTCTAGCGGGGGCAATCAGCCCCAGCATTTT.

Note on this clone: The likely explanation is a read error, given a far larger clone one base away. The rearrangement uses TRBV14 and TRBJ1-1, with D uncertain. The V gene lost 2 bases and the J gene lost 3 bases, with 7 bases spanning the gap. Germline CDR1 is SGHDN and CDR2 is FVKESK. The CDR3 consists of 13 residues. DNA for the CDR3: TGTGCCAGCAGCCAACAGTGGGACACTGAAGCTTTCTTT. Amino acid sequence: CASSQQWDTEAFF.

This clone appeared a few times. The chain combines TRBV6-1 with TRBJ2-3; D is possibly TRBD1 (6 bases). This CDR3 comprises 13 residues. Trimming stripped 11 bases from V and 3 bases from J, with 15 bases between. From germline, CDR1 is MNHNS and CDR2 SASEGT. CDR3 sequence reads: CAGQQGMTDTQYF. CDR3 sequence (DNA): TGTGCCGGCCAGCAGGGGATGACAGATACGCAGTATTTT.

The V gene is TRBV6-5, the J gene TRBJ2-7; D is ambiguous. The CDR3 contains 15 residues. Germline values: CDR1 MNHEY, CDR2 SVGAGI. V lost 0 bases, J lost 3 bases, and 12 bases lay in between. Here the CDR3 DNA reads TGTGCCAGCAGTTACTCGAGGATGGGTCTCTACGAGCAGTACTTC. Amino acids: CASSYSRMGLYEQYF.

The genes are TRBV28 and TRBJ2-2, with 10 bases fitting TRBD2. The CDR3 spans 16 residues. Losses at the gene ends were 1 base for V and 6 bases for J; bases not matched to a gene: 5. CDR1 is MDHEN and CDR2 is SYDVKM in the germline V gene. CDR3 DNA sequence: TGTGCCAGCAGTTTATCGGCTAGCGGGAGCGCCGGGGAGCTGTTTTTT. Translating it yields CASSLSASGSAGELFF.

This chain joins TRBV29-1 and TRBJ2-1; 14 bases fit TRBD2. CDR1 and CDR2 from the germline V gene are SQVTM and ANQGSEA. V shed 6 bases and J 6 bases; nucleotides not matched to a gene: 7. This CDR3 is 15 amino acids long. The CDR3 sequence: CSVTIGLAGGNEQFF. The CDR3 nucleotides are TGCAGCGTAACAATCGGACTAGCGGGAGGCAATGAGCAGTTCTTC.

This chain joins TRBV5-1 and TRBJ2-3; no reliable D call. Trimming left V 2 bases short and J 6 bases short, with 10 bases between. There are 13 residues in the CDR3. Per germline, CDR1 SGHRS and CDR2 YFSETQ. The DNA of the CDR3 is TGCGCCAGCAGCTTCCTGTCTCCCGATACGCAGTATTTT. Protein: CASSFLSPDTQYF.

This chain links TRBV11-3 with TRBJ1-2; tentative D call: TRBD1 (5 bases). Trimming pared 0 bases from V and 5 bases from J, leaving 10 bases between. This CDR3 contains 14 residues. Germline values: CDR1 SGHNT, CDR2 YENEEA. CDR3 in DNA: TGTGCCAGCAGCTTAGAAGATTGGGGGTATGGCTACACCTTC. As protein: CASSLEDWGYGYTF.

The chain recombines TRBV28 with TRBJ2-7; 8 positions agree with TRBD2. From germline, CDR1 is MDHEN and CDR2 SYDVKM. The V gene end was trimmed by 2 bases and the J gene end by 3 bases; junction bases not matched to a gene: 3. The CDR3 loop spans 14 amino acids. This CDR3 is CASSLAGGNYEQYF. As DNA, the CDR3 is TGTGCCAGCAGTTTAGCGGGAGGAAACTACGAGCAGTACTTC.

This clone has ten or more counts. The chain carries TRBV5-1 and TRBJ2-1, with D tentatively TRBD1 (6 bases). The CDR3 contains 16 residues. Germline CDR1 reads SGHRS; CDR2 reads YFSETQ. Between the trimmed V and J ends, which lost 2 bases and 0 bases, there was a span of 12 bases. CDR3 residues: CASSFYRELSYNEQFF. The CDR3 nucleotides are TGCGCCAGCAGCTTTTACAGGGAACTCTCCTACAATGAGCAGTTCTTC. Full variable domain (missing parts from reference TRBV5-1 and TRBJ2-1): KAGVTQTPRYLIKTRGQQVTLSCSPISGHRSVSWYQQTPGQGLQFLFEYFSETQRNKGNFPGRFSGRQFSNSRSEMNVSTLELGDSALYLCASSFYRELSYNEQFFGPGTRLTVL.

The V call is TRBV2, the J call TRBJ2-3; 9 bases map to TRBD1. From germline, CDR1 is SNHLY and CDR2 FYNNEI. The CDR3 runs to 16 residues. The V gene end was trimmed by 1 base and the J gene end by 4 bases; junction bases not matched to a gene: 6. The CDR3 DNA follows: TGTGCCAGCAGTGAAGATGGACAGGGGAGTGCAGATACGCAGTATTTT. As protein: CASSEDGQGSADTQYF.

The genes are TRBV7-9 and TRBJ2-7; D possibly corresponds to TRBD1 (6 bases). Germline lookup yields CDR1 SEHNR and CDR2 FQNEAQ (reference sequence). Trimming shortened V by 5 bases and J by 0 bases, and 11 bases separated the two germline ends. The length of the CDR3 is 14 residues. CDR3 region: CASSRQADSYEQYF. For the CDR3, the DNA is TGTGCCAGCAGCCGACAGGCTGACTCCTACGAGCAGTACTTC.

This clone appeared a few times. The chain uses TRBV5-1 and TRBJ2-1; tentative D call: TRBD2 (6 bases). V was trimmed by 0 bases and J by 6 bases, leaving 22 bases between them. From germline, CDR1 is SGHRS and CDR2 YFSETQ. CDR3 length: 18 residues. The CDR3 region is CASSLELSRRGWGNEQFF. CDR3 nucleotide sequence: TGCGCCAGCAGCTTGGAATTGTCTAGGCGGGGCTGGGGCAATGAGCAGTTCTTC. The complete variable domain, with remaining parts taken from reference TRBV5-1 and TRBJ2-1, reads KAGVTQTPRYLIKTRGQQVTLSCSPISGHRSVSWYQQTPGQGLQFLFEYFSETQRNKGNFPGRFSGRQFSNSRSEMNVSTLELGDSALYLCASSLELSRRGWGNEQFFGPGTRLTVL.